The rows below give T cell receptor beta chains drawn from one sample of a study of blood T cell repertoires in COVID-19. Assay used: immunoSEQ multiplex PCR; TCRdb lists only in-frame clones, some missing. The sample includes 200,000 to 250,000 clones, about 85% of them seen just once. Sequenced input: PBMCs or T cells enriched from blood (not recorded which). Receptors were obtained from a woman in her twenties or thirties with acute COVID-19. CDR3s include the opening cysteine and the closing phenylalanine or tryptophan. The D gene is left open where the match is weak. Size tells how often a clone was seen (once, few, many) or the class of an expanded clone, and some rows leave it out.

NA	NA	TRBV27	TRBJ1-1	CASSLLLNTEAFF	TGTGCCAGCAGTTTACTACTGAACACTGAAGCTTTCTTT
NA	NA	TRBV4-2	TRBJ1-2	CASSQEAGGYGYTF	TGTGCCAGCAGCCAAGAAGCGGGCGGCTATGGCTACACCTTC
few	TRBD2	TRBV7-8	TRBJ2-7	CASSPGLAGGPYEQYF	TGTGCCAGCAGCCCGGGACTAGCGGGAGGTCCCTACGAGCAGTACTTC
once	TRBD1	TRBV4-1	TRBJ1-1	CASSPGQQNTEAFF	TGCGCCAGCAGCCCGGGACAGCAGAACACTGAAGCTTTCTTT
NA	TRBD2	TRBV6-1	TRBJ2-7	CASSDGTSGGAGFYEQYF	TGTGCCAGCAGTGACGGGACTAGCGGGGGGGCCGGTTTTTACGAGCAGTACTTC
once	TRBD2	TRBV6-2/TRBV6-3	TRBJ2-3	CASSYNGGGLGTDTQYF	TGTGCCAGCAGTTATAACGGGGGAGGACTAGGCACAGATACGCAGTATTTT
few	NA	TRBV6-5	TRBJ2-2	CASSPVRGNTGELFF	TGTGCCAGCAGCCCAGTGCGGGGGAACACCGGGGAGCTGTTTTTT
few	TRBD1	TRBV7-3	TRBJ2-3	CASSLMQGAGTDTQYF	TGTGCCAGCAGCTTAATGCAGGGGGCGGGCACAGATACGCAGTATTTT
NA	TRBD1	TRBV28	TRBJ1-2	CASSFPTGPNYGYTF	TGTGCCAGCAGTTTTCCGACAGGGCCAAACTATGGCTACACCTTC
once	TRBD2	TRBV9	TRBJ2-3	CASSVSGGGTDTQYF	TGTGCCAGCAGCGTCAGCGGGGGGGGGACAGATACGCAGTATTTT
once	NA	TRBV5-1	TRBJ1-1	CASSWDSGTEAFF	TGCGCCAGCAGCTGGGACTCGGGCACTGAAGCTTTCTTT
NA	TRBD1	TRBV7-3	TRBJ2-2	CASSSPTGGTGELFF	TGTGCCAGCAGCTCCCCAACAGGGGGCACCGGGGAGCTGTTTTTT
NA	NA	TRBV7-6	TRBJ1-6	CASSLKGGPASPLHF	TGTGCCAGCAGCTTAAAGGGGGGGCCGGCTTCACCCCTCCACTTT
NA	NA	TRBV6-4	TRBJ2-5	CASSKGGGQYRLAQYF	TGTGCCAGCAGTAAGGGAGGGGGGCAGTATAGGTTGGCCCAGTACTTC
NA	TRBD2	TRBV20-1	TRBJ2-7	CSASRVAGDHEQYF	TGCAGTGCTAGTCGGGTAGCGGGAGACCACGAGCAGTACTTC
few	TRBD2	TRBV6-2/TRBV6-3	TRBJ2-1	CASSSRSSGGYNEQFF	TGTGCCAGCAGTTCCCGGTCTAGCGGGGGGTACAATGAGCAGTTCTTC
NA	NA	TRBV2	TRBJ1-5	CASSLTGGSNQPQHF	TGTGCCAGCAGTTTGACGGGCGGGAGCAATCAGCCCCAGCATTTT
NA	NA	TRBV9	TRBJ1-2	CASSGFEGWYGYTF	TGTGCCAGCAGCGGGTTCGAGGGTTGGTACGGCTACACCTTC
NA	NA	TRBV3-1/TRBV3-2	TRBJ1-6	CASSQSIANSPLHF	TGTGCCAGCAGCCAATCTATAGCAAATTCACCCCTCCACTTT
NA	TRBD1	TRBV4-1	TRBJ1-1	CASSQFRGHTEAFF	TGCGCCAGCAGCCAGTTCAGGGGGCACACTGAAGCTTTCTTT
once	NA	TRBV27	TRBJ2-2	CASTRLGYTGELFF	TGTGCCAGCACCCGACTAGGGTACACCGGGGAGCTGTTTTTT
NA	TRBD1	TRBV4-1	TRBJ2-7	CASSLSYGTGYEQYF	TGCGCCAGCAGCCTAAGTTACGGGACAGGGTACGAGCAGTACTTC
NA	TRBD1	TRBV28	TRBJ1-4	CASSDLLDRGEKLFF	TGTGCCAGCAGTGACCTTCTGGACAGGGGTGAAAAACTGTTTTTT
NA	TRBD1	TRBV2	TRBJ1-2	CASSEALRTGGLSNYGYTF	TGTGCCAGCAGTGAAGCGCTCCGGACAGGGGGCCTAAGTAACTATGGCTACACCTTC
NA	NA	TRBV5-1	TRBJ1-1	CASSLWGLLPDTEAFF	TGCGCCAGCAGCTTGTGGGGGCTGCTTCCGGACACTGAAGCTTTCTTT
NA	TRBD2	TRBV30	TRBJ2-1	CAWTSGGDNEQFF	TGTGCCTGGACGAGCGGGGGGGACAATGAGCAGTTCTTC
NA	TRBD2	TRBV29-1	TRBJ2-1	CSARTSGLGEQFF	TGCAGCGCCCGGACTAGCGGGTTGGGAGAGCAGTTCTTC
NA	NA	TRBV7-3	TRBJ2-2	CASSLRQGSGELFF	TGTGCCAGCAGCTTAAGGCAGGGTAGCGGGGAGCTGTTTTTT
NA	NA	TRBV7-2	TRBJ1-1	CASSKGVGRDAFF	TGTGCCAGCAGTAAAGGGGTGGGGAGGGATGCTTTCTTT
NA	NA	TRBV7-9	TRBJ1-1	CASSPPIARAFF	TGTGCCAGCAGCCCACCGATCGCCCGGGCTTTCTTT
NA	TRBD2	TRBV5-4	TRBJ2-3	CASSFSGGRTDTQYF	TGTGCCAGCAGCTTTAGCGGGGGACGCACAGATACGCAGTATTTT
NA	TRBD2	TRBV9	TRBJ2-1	CASSAGGSDNEQFF	TGTGCCAGCAGCGCCGGGGGGTCCGACAATGAGCAGTTCTTC
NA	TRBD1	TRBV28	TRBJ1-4	CASSFPGTGFSTNEKLFF	TGTGCCAGCAGTTTCCCGGGGACAGGGTTTTCGACTAATGAAAAACTGTTTTTT
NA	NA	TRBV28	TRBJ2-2	CASIRRVQGSSGELFF	TGTGCCAGCATCCGACGGGTGCAGGGGTCCAGCGGGGAGCTGTTTTTT
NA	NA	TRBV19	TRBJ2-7	CASIPDRTYEQYF	TGTGCCAGTATCCCCGACAGAACCTACGAGCAGTACTTC
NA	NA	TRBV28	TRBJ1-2	CASSLFQSPNYGYTF	TGTGCCAGCAGTTTATTCCAGTCCCCCAACTATGGCTACACCTTC
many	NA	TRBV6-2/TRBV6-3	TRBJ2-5	CASSWQGPQETQYF	TGTGCCAGCAGTTGGCAGGGTCCTCAAGAGACCCAGTACTTC
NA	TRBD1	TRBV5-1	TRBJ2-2	CASSLRQGEGGELFF	TGCGCCAGCAGCTTACGACAGGGGGAAGGCGGGGAGCTGTTTTTT
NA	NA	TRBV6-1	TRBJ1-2	CASSEGRQFSYGYTF	TGTGCCAGCAGTGAAGGACGACAGTTCTCCTATGGCTACACCTTC
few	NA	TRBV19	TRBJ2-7	CASSPRGIHYEQYF	TGTGCCAGTAGCCCAAGAGGGATACACTACGAGCAGTACTTC
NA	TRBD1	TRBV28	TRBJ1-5	CASSLTRQGPHWPQHF	TGTGCCAGCAGTTTAACCCGACAGGGACCCCATTGGCCCCAGCATTTT
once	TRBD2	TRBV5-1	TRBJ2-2	CASSFRGGANTGELFF	TGCGCCAGCAGCTTTCGCGGGGGGGCTAACACCGGGGAGCTGTTTTTT